This T cell receptor (beta chain) was profiled in a study of blood T cell repertoires in COVID-19. On the study more broadly: COVID-19 samples, acute and convalescent, were from the United States, Italy and Spain.

With respect to this clone: A junction boundary mismatches the germline segment, possibly from a read error.

Authors' analysis steps: Scientists estimated how many nucleated cells there were by amplifying reference gene primers. Libraries were prepared by immunoSEQ multiplex PCR; TCRdb keeps only in-frame clonotypes and omits some of them. V and J calls and clone size are those listed in that table; D and trimming were worked out from the DNA. The sample includes roughly 100,000 clones, 85% of them seen just once. The germline V gene has CDR1 SSHAT and CDR2 FNYEAQ (reference sequence). The length of the CDR3 is 17 residues. The sample comprised peripheral blood. This TCR was sampled from a man aged 50 to 60 with acute or convalescent COVID-19. The rearrangement uses TRBV7-7 and TRBJ2-2; D remains ambiguous. The CDR3 region is CASSLVDASANTGELFF. CDR3 bases: TGTGCTAGCAGCTTAGTGGATGCGAGCGCGAACACCGGGGAGCTGTTTTTT.